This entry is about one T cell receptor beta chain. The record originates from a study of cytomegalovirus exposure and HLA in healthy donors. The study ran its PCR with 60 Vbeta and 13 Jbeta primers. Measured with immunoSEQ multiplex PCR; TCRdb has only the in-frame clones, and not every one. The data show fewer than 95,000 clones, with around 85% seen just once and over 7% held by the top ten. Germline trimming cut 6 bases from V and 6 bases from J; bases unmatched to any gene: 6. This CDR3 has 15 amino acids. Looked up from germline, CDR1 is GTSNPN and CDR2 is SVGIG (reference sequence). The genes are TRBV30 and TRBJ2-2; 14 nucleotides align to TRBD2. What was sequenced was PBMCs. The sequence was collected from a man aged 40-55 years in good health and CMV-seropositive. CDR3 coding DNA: TGTGCCTGCCCGACTAGCGGGGGGGCATCCGGGGAGCTGTTTTTT. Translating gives CACPTSGGASGELFF.